The 13 T cell receptor beta chains presented below share a single source sample, sequenced in a study of cytomegalovirus exposure and HLA in healthy donors. PCR amplification relied on 60 Vbeta primers (plus 13 Jbeta primers). Method: immunoSEQ multiplex PCR; TCRdb's copy keeps in-frame clones and lacks some. This sample has hundreds of thousands of clones, with approximately 78% found just once. The sequenced sample consisted of PBMCs. Every receptor here comes from a man aged 25-45 years in good health and CMV-seronegative.

The chain carries TRBV10-2 and TRBJ1-6; 8 bases agree with TRBD1. The CDR3 is 18 residues long. Germline CDR1 is WSHSY and CDR2 is SAAADI. V trimming: 7 bases; J trimming: 0 bases; junction bases outside the gene matches: 11. This chain's CDR3 is CASTASRQGSSYNSPLHF. The CDR3 DNA sequence: TGCGCCAGCACTGCAAGTCGACAGGGGAGCTCCTATAATTCACCCCTCCACTTT.

This clone was observed a few times. This chain links TRBV10-3 with TRBJ1-1; 7 bases agree with TRBD1. This CDR3 contains 12 residues. With V trimmed by 7 bases and J by 4 bases, 3 bases remained unmatched. Germline V gene data show CDR1 as ENHRY and CDR2 as SYGVKD. CDR3 nucleotide sequence: TGTGCCATCAAGGGGGCTGTCACTGAAGCTTTCTTT. The encoded protein is CAIKGAVTEAFF.

The V call is TRBV19, the J call TRBJ2-7; TRBD2 might be the D (5 bases). Trimming pared 0 bases from V and 5 bases from J, leaving 8 bases between. Germline assignment: CDR1 LNHDA and CDR2 SQIVND (reference sequence). The CDR3 runs 13 residues. The CDR3 region has the DNA TGTGCCAGTAGTATAGATTTGGAGGACGAGCAGTACTTC. As protein: CASSIDLEDEQYF. The full variable domain, with the rest looked up from reference TRBV19 and TRBJ2-7, is DGGITQSPKYLFRKEGQNVTLSCEQNLNHDAMYWYRQDPGQGLRLIYYSQIVNDFQKGDIAEGYSVSREKKESFPLTVTSAQKNPTAFYLCASSIDLEDEQYFGPGTRLTVT.

This rearrangement joins TRBV4-2 to TRBJ2-1; TRBD1 might be the D (6 bases). Germline assignment: CDR1 LGHNA and CDR2 YNFKEQ. Deletions cut 1 base from V and 0 bases from J, with 10 bases between. The CDR3 contains 16 residues. The chain's CDR3 is CASSQGRQVSYNEQFF. The CDR3 coding sequence is TGTGCCAGCAGCCAAGGAAGACAGGTCTCCTACAATGAGCAGTTCTTC.

The chain combines TRBV7-9 with TRBJ1-3, with TRBD1 matching 7 bases. V lost 0 bases, J lost 0 bases, and 11 bases stayed unmatched. Germline V gives CDR1 SEHNR, CDR2 FQNEAQ (reference sequence). The CDR3 runs 19 residues. CDR3 residues: CASSLALGLGQSSGNTIYF. The DNA for the CDR3 is TGTGCCAGCAGCTTAGCTCTGGGCTTGGGACAGAGCTCTGGAAACACCATATATTTT.

The gene calls are TRBV5-1 and TRBJ2-5; tentative D call: TRBD1 (6 bases). V shed 3 bases and J shed 3 bases, with 12 bases lying between them. Germline values: CDR1 SGHRS, CDR2 YFSETQ. The length of the CDR3 is 14 residues. CDR3 sequence reads: CASSYFRDKETQYF. Written as DNA, the CDR3 is TGCGCCAGCAGCTATTTCCGGGACAAAGAGACCCAGTACTTC.

This chain joins TRBV9 and TRBJ1-1; the match to TRBD1 covers 8 bases. The CDR3 extends over 14 amino acids. J was trimmed by 5 bases and V by 3 bases; bases with no gene match: 6. The germline V gene encodes CDR1 SGDLS and CDR2 YYNGEE. As DNA, the CDR3 is TGTGCCAGCAGCGGATCCAGGGGGCTTACTGAAGCTTTCTTT. Amino acid sequence: CASSGSRGLTEAFF.

This chain connects TRBV6-1 to TRBJ1-4, with D perhaps TRBD1 (5 bases). Germline loops: CDR1 MNHNS, CDR2 SASEGT. V gave up 6 bases and J gave up 5 bases, with 13 bases separating them. The length of the CDR3 is 14 residues. The CDR3 here is CASRASWGNEKLFF. In nucleotides, the CDR3 is TGTGCCAGCAGAGCTTCATGGGGCAATGAAAAACTGTTTTTT.

Remarks on this clone: Other DNA sequences in the sample encode the same CDR3. This rearrangement joins TRBV5-4 to TRBJ2-3; TRBD1 is a possible D gene (5 bases). CDR1 SGHNT and CDR2 YYREEE come from the germline V gene (reference sequence). Trimming cost V 0 bases and J 3 bases, with 5 bases left between them. The length of the CDR3 is 13 residues. The CDR3 nucleotides are TGTGCCAGCAGCTTGGCAGGGACAGATACGCAGTATTTT. Protein product: CASSLAGTDTQYF.

The chain employs TRBV7-9 and TRBJ2-3, with TRBD2 as a possible D gene (6 bases). The V gene's germline CDR1 is SEHNR and CDR2 FQNEAQ (reference sequence). V gave up 5 bases and J gave up 1 base, with 13 bases separating them. CDR3 length: 15 residues. The CDR3 coding sequence is TGTGCCAGCAGCATCTCCGGGACTCGCACAGATACGCAGTATTTT. Its protein product is CASSISGTRTDTQYF.

The V gene is TRBV7-9, the J gene TRBJ1-3; D unresolved. There are 15 residues in the CDR3. CDR1 is SEHNR and CDR2 is FQNEAQ in the germline V gene (reference sequence). Trimming stripped 1 base from V and 0 bases from J, with 7 bases between. The CDR3 DNA follows: TGTGCCAGCAGCTTAGTCCAGAACTCTGGAAACACCATATATTTT. Translated: CASSLVQNSGNTIYF.

This chain joins TRBV5-1 and TRBJ2-7; D gene ambiguous. Trimming shortened V by 4 bases and J by 3 bases, and 5 bases separated the two germline ends. Germline CDR1 SGHRS, CDR2 YFSETQ. CDR3 length: 11 residues. The CDR3: CASSDFYEQYF. CDR3 bases: TGCGCCAGCAGCGACTTCTACGAGCAGTACTTC.

This chain links TRBV18 with TRBJ2-7, with 8 positions matching TRBD1. The germline V gene encodes CDR1 KGHSH and CDR2 LQKENI. V was pared by 3 bases and J by 5 bases, with 15 bases of the junction left unmatched. The CDR3 runs to 17 residues. CDR3 protein: CASSPRSSGGFTHEQYF. The CDR3 region has the DNA TGTGCCAGCTCACCCCGTTCGTCAGGGGGCTTCACCCACGAGCAGTACTTC.